This T cell receptor (beta chain) was recovered during a study of T cell repertoires in cytomegalovirus infection. General study results and limits: CMV-specific TCR beta clonotypes restricted by HLA-C dominated the ex vivo response.

Looked up from germline, CDR1 is SGHTA and CDR2 is FQGNSA. Trimming left V 0 bases short and J 8 bases short, with 14 bases between. The CDR3 has 15 residues. This clonotype was counted many times. Antigen specificity is unknown. Using its own MiXCR run on the reads, TCRdb lists one record per CDR3 protein. The sample lists 450,000 to 600,000 distinct CDR3 sequences, roughly 34% seen once, with 17% in the top ten. This sequence was found in a human donor in good health (CMV status not recorded). Some clones in this sample may be carry-over from other donors' samples. The sequenced sample was cultured PBMCs, obtained from culture after CMV antigen stimulation. This chain uses TRBV7-2 with TRBJ2-1; D ambiguous. In DNA, the CDR3 is TGTGCCAGCAGCTTAGCAGGCCCCAGTCTGTATGAGCAGTTCTTC. Its translation is CASSLAGPSLYEQFF.